Sequencing of this TCR beta chain was carried out in a study of blood T cell repertoires in COVID-19. Study at large: From the United States, Italy and Spain came samples of acute and convalescent COVID-19. PBMCs, B-cell-depleted T cells, or T cells were the source of the cDNA or gDNA that made up the material.

Source study methods: Amplified reference gene primers provided the basis for estimating nucleated cell counts. Profiling relied on immunoSEQ multiplex PCR, and the TCRdb table lists in-frame clones only, not all of them. That table furnishes V, J and clone size, whereas the DNA furnished D and trimming. The top ten hold roughly a tenth of the sample, which has 300,000 to 400,000 clones, 80% to 90% seen once. Seattle patient enrollment occurred during active infection, with longitudinal follow-up thereafter. Sequencing input: peripheral blood. The TCR originated in a man aged 25-45 years with COVID-19, enrolled during active disease.

Written as DNA, the CDR3 is TGTGCCAGCAGCTCAAGACTAGCTGTATCCTACAATGAGCAGTTCTTC. This codes for CASSSRLAVSYNEQFF. The rearrangement joins TRBV3-1 (or the pseudogene TRBV3-2) to TRBJ2-1; 7 positions match TRBD2. V was pared by 5 bases and J by 1 base, with 8 bases of the junction left unmatched. The CDR3 length is 16 residues. Germline-derived CDR1 and CDR2 are LGHDT and YNNKEL (reference sequence).